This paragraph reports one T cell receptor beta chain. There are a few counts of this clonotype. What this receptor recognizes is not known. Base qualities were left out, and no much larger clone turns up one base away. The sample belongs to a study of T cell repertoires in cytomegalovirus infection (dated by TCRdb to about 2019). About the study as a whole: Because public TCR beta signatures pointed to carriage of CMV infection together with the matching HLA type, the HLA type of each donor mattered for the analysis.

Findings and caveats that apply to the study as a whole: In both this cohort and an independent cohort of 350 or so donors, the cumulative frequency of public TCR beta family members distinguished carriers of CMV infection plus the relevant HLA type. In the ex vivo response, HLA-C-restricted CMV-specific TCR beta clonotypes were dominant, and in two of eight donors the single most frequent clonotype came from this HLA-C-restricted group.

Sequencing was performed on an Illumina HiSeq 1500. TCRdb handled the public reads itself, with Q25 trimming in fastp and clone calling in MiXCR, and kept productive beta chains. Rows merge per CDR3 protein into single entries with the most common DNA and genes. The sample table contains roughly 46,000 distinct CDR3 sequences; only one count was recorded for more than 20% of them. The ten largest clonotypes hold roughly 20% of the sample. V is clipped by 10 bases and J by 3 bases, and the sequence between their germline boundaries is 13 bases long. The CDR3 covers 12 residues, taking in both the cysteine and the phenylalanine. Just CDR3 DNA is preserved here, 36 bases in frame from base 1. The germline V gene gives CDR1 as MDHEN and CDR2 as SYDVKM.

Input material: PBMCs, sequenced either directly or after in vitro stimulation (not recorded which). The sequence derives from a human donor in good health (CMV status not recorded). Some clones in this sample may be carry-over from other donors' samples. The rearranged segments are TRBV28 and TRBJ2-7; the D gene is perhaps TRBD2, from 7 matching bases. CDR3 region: CATGEGDYEQYF. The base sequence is TGTGCCACAGGGGAGGGAGACTACGAGCAGTACTTC.